There are a few counts of the clone carrying this TCR beta chain. Its matching antigen is unknown. A single record per CDR3 protein comes from TCRdb applying MiXCR to the reads. The sample has about 150,000 distinct CDR3 sequences, over 30% seen once. The germline CDR1 and CDR2 sequences are SGHTA and FQGTGA. The CDR3 spans 15 residues. The V gene end was trimmed by 5 bases and the J gene end by 2 bases; junction bases not matched to a gene: 5. The data are from a study of T cell repertoires in cytomegalovirus infection. This chain connects TRBV7-3 to TRBJ1-3; 8 nucleotides line up with TRBD1. This material consisted of CD8+ T cells from cultured PBMCs, taken from culture after CMV antigen stimulation. The origin of this receptor is a human donor in good health (CMV status not recorded). Some clones in this sample may be carry-over from other donors' samples. The CDR3 nucleotides are TGTGCCAGCAGCACATTGACAGGGGCTGGAAACACCATATATTTT. Translation: CASSTLTGAGNTIYF. Looking up the rest from reference TRBV7-3 and TRBJ1-3 gives the full variable domain: GAGVSQTPSNKVTEKGKYVELRCDPISGHTALYWYRQSLGQGPEFLIYFQGTGAADDSGLPNDRFFAVRPEGSVSTLKIQRTERGDSAVYLCASSTLTGAGNTIYFGEGSWLTVV.